This is a list of T cell receptor beta chains from one sample in a study of blood T cell repertoires in COVID-19. Sequencing was performed with immunoSEQ multiplex PCR; in TCRdb, only in-frame clones are kept and a portion is missing. The data contain about 35,000 clones, around 87% of them seen just once; the ten biggest clones take up about 9.4%. Sequencing was performed on peripheral blood. These TCRs come from an older man with active COVID-19. The CDR3 runs from the conserved cysteine through the conserved F or W. The D gene is left open where the match is weak. Size is stated for part of the rows, as once, few or many counts, or as a class when the clone is expanded.

j_call | clone_size | v_call | d_call | cdr3_aa
TRBJ2-7 | . | TRBV4-3 | TRBD2 | CASSQDLLTSGATYEQYF
TRBJ2-7 | . | TRBV6-1 | . | CASSEAPNSGYEQYF
TRBJ2-7 | medium-sized | TRBV6-2/TRBV6-3 | . | CASSYEGLPYYEQYF
TRBJ1-2 | . | TRBV28 | . | CASVGLVGYTF
TRBJ2-2 | . | TRBV13 | TRBD2 | CASRAGGSGELFF
TRBJ1-3 | . | TRBV5-1 | . | CAPSACSSGNTIYF
TRBJ2-7 | . | TRBV7-6 | . | CASSPTTLTAYEQYF
TRBJ2-7 | once | TRBV3-1/TRBV3-2 | . | CASSPPAHYEQYF
TRBJ2-2 | . | TRBV2 | TRBD2 | CASRPAGGDTGELFF
TRBJ2-7 | . | TRBV28 | . | CASSIQGKRHLGEQYF
TRBJ2-7 | . | TRBV7-2 | TRBD2 | CASSLKSGGDSYEQYF
TRBJ2-1 | . | TRBV7-2 | . | CASSPYSNSYNEQFF
TRBJ1-1 | . | TRBV24-1 | . | CATSKDRGWTEAFF
TRBJ2-7 | . | TRBV27 | . | CASSLFGGEQYF
TRBJ2-5 | . | TRBV5-1 | . | CASSSTGSQETQYF
TRBJ1-5 | . | TRBV5-8 | TRBD1 | CASSLRTGSNQPQHF
TRBJ2-3 | . | TRBV7-2 | . | CASTLNRDTQYF
TRBJ2-6 | . | TRBV7-9 | . | CASSPIPSATSGANVLTF
TRBJ2-2 | . | TRBV7-5 | . | CARSFGRDRGWAGELFF
TRBJ2-7 | . | TRBV7-2 | TRBD2 | CASSTSGNSYEQYF
TRBJ1-3 | . | TRBV29-1 | TRBD1 | CSVEAPTGGRNTIYF
TRBJ1-3 | . | TRBV3-1/TRBV3-2 | . | CASSQAPMRMEISGNTIYF
TRBJ1-2 | . | TRBV21-1 | . | CASSSPGGEGYGYTF
TRBJ2-7 | once | TRBV10-2 | . | CASRGQGGERGYEQYF
TRBJ2-7 | . | TRBV5-5 | TRBD1 | CASSWGQGVLVEQYF
TRBJ2-2 | . | TRBV10-3 | . | CAISGRGNTGELFF
TRBJ1-5 | once | TRBV11-2 | TRBD1 | CASSLVGQANQPQHF
TRBJ2-3 | . | TRBV2 | . | CASSVGSRNTDTQYF
TRBJ2-7 | . | TRBV6-5 | TRBD1 | CASRVSGGRNEQYF
TRBJ1-2 | . | TRBV27 | TRBD1 | CASSSDRSPHGYTF
TRBJ2-1 | . | TRBV12-3/TRBV12-4 | . | CASSLEWGDEQFF
TRBJ2-6 | . | TRBV6-2/TRBV6-3 | . | CASSYPNVLTF
TRBJ1-6 | . | TRBV11-2 | . | CASSFGNRVNSPLHF
TRBJ2-3 | . | TRBV7-2 | TRBD2 | CAGHSGSDTQYF
TRBJ1-5 | . | TRBV28 | TRBD1 | CASSGTGGARQPQHF
TRBJ1-3 | . | TRBV7-2 | TRBD1 | CASSLIGQGIGNTIYF
TRBJ2-7 | . | TRBV29-1 | TRBD2 | CSVAGDAYEQYF
TRBJ1-1 | once | TRBV6-5 | TRBD1 | CASSYDRTGTEAFF
TRBJ2-5 | . | TRBV4-1 | TRBD2 | CASSLSGTSGSGETQYF
TRBJ2-7 | . | TRBV19 | . | CASSTSQGYEQYF
TRBJ2-3 | . | TRBV5-1 | TRBD2 | CASSSGLAGADTQYF
TRBJ2-1 | . | TRBV13 | . | CASSLARGGSYNEQFF
TRBJ2-7 | . | TRBV29-1 | . | CSVSTSRGEQYF
TRBJ2-5 | . | TRBV7-2 | . | CASSPRGGQPQETQYF
TRBJ2-5 | medium-sized | TRBV27 | TRBD1 | CASSLSSGTGEETQYF
TRBJ2-1 | . | TRBV29-1 | . | CSVNGGLSGNEQFF
TRBJ2-1 | . | TRBV7-2 | TRBD1 | CASSFQTGTYNEQFF
TRBJ2-2 | . | TRBV3-1/TRBV3-2 | . | CASRSLVGTGELFF
TRBJ1-3 | . | TRBV27 | . | CASRGGSTGNTIYF
TRBJ1-5 | . | TRBV28 | . | CASIDQGYSNQPQHF